Sequencing of this T cell receptor beta chain was carried out in a study of T cells after yellow fever vaccination. Generation of TCR cDNA used 5'RACE template switching (which added a universal primer site and UMIs). MiXCR was run by TCRdb on the 5' RACE reads, yielding one entry per CDR3 protein. The data hold about 360,000 distinct CDR3 sequences, with about 6% observed a single time. Overall study results and limits: Only a small proportion of the clonotypes turned up in both the CD4 and the CD8 compartments, likely arising from convergent recombination.

This clonotype was detected ten times or more. Its antigen is currently unknown. From germline, CDR1 is LGHDT and CDR2 YNNKEL (reference sequence). J lost 6 bases, V lost 4 bases, and 6 bases had no gene match. The CDR3 covers 14 residues. The TCR was taken from a man aged 30-40 years who received the YFV17D yellow fever vaccine. The chain uses TRBV3-1 and TRBJ2-5, with 9 bases matching TRBD2. Material: PBMCs, obtained 5 days after the yellow fever booster vaccination. DNA of the CDR3: TGTGCCAGCAGCCCTAGCGGGAAGGGGAAGACCCAGTACTTC. The encoded protein is CASSPSGKGKTQYF.